A single sample gave rise to the 5 T cell receptor beta chains below, sequenced in a study of post-analysis software for immune sequencing data. Antigens of these TCRs are unknown. Sequencing libraries made from TCR beta cDNA carried unique molecular identifiers. TCRdb re-called the PCR reads through MiXCR, storing one row per CDR3 protein. The sample shows hundreds of thousands of distinct CDR3 sequences, roughly 50% of them seen only once. Regarding the study as a whole: Higher frequency in patients than in controls was seen for about five TRBV segments, with TRBV5-6, TRBV5-1 and TRBV20-1 among them.

Sequenced: blood. The origin of the receptors is a girl aged 5-17 years with multiple sclerosis.

This clonotype occurred a few times. The chain employs TRBV20-1 and TRBJ2-1, with D perhaps TRBD2 (5 bases). The length of the CDR3 is 13 residues. The V end was cut by 1 base, the J end by 6 bases, with 10 bases between. CDR1 is DFQATT and CDR2 is SNEGSKA in the germline V gene (reference sequence). The CDR3 sequence: CSARAGNSNEQFF. The DNA of the CDR3 is TGCAGTGCTAGAGCGGGAAATTCCAATGAGCAGTTCTTC.

This chain joins TRBV12-3 or TRBV12-4 and TRBJ2-3, with 7 bases fitting TRBD2. V dropped 3 bases and J dropped 6; count of bases not matched to a gene: 6. The CDR3 is made up of 14 amino acids. The DNA of the CDR3 is TGTGCCAGCAGTTTGTCGGGAGGCCCCGATACGCAGTATTTT. Amino acid sequence: CASSLSGGPDTQYF.

This chain connects TRBV12-3 or TRBV12-4 to TRBJ2-1; D is undetermined. The V gene lost 1 base and the J gene lost 0 bases, with 10 bases spanning the gap. This CDR3 contains 16 residues. CDR3 region: CASSLVVRSSYNEQFF. The CDR3 nucleotides are TGTGCCAGCAGTTTAGTGGTCCGGAGCTCCTACAATGAGCAGTTCTTC.

This clonotype was counted many times. The gene calls are TRBV29-1 and TRBJ2-7; D tentatively fits TRBD1 or TRBD2 (6 bases each). The CDR3 length is 13 residues. CDR1 SQVTM and CDR2 ANQGSEA come from the germline V gene. Trimming took off 6 bases at V and 0 bases at J, with 12 bases between the two ends. The CDR3 DNA follows: TGCAGCGTCGGGGGACACCTCTCCTACGAGCAGTACTTC. Its translation: CSVGGHLSYEQYF.

This chain joins TRBV5-1 and TRBJ2-5; 14 bases map to TRBD2. This CDR3 region has 17 residues. J was trimmed by 4 bases and V by 3 bases; bases with no gene match: 8. The germline V gene has CDR1 SGHRS and CDR2 YFSETQ. The CDR3 region is CASSSGLAGESAETQYF. DNA for the CDR3: TGCGCCAGCAGCTCGGGACTAGCGGGAGAGTCAGCAGAGACCCAGTACTTC.